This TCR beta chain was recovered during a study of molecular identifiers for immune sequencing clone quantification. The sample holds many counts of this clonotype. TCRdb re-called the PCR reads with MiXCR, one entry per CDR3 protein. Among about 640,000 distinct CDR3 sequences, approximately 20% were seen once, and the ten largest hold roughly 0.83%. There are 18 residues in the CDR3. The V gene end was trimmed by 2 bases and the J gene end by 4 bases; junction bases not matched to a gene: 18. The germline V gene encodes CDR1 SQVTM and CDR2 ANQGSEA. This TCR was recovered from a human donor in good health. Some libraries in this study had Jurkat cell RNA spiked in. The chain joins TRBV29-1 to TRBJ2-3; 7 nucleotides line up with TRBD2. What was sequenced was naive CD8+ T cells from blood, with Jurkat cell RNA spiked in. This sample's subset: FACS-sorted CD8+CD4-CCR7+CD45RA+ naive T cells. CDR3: CSVEYLREFNPPPDTQYF. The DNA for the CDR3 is TGCAGCGTTGAATACCTGCGGGAGTTCAACCCTCCCCCAGATACGCAGTATTTT.